The T cell receptor beta chain under discussion was sequenced for a study of cytomegalovirus exposure and HLA in healthy donors. Study summary: Earlier, roughly 120 million unique TCR beta sequences were recovered from about 200 million T cells by an analysis.

Germline V gene lookup returns CDR1 MDHEN and CDR2 SYDVKM. Trimming stripped 5 bases from V and 3 bases from J, with 5 bases between. The length of the CDR3 is 11 residues. This clone was picked up one time. Researchers ran the PCR with 60 Vbeta and 13 Jbeta primers. Here immunoSEQ multiplex PCR was the method, and the copy in TCRdb shows in-frame clones only, minus some. Altogether around 57,000 clones are present, 89% being singletons, with the ten largest covering roughly 1.6%. Sequenced material: PBMCs. The V gene is TRBV28, the J gene TRBJ2-7; D unresolved. The TCR sequence derives from a man younger than 40 in good health and CMV-seropositive. Here the CDR3 DNA reads TGTGCCAGCAGTCCCAACTACGAGCAGTACTTC. Translated: CASSPNYEQYF.